Below, one T cell receptor beta chain is given with its context. Its target is unknown. The sample is drawn from a study of blood T cells in healthy people across ages. Notes on the study in general: With donor CMV status unknown, expanded clonotype changes were possibly confounded.

Primed by a sample-barcoded 5' primer and a J-beta primer mix, a second PCR proceeded for 7 to 11 cycles. TCRdb fed the 5' RACE reads into MiXCR, producing one record per CDR3 protein. The sample has approximately 960,000 distinct CDR3 sequences, about 28% seen once; the top ten hold roughly 10%. Germline-derived CDR1 and CDR2 are SGDLS and YYNGEE. CDR3 size: 14 residues. Trimming removed 3 bases from V and 4 bases from J, with 13 bases in between. The data also belong to a second study, concerning T cells of mothers and their children. This second study says: Sample barcodes and 2-4 random nucleotides were added by the M1S primer of the second PCR.

The sequence was collected from a woman aged 40 to 50 in good health. Sequencing was carried out using blood. V gene TRBV9 combines with J gene TRBJ1-2, with D unclear. CDR3 sequence: CASSGSGSFYGYTF. The CDR3 DNA is TGTGCCAGCAGCGGAAGCGGTTCTTTCTATGGCTACACCTTC.